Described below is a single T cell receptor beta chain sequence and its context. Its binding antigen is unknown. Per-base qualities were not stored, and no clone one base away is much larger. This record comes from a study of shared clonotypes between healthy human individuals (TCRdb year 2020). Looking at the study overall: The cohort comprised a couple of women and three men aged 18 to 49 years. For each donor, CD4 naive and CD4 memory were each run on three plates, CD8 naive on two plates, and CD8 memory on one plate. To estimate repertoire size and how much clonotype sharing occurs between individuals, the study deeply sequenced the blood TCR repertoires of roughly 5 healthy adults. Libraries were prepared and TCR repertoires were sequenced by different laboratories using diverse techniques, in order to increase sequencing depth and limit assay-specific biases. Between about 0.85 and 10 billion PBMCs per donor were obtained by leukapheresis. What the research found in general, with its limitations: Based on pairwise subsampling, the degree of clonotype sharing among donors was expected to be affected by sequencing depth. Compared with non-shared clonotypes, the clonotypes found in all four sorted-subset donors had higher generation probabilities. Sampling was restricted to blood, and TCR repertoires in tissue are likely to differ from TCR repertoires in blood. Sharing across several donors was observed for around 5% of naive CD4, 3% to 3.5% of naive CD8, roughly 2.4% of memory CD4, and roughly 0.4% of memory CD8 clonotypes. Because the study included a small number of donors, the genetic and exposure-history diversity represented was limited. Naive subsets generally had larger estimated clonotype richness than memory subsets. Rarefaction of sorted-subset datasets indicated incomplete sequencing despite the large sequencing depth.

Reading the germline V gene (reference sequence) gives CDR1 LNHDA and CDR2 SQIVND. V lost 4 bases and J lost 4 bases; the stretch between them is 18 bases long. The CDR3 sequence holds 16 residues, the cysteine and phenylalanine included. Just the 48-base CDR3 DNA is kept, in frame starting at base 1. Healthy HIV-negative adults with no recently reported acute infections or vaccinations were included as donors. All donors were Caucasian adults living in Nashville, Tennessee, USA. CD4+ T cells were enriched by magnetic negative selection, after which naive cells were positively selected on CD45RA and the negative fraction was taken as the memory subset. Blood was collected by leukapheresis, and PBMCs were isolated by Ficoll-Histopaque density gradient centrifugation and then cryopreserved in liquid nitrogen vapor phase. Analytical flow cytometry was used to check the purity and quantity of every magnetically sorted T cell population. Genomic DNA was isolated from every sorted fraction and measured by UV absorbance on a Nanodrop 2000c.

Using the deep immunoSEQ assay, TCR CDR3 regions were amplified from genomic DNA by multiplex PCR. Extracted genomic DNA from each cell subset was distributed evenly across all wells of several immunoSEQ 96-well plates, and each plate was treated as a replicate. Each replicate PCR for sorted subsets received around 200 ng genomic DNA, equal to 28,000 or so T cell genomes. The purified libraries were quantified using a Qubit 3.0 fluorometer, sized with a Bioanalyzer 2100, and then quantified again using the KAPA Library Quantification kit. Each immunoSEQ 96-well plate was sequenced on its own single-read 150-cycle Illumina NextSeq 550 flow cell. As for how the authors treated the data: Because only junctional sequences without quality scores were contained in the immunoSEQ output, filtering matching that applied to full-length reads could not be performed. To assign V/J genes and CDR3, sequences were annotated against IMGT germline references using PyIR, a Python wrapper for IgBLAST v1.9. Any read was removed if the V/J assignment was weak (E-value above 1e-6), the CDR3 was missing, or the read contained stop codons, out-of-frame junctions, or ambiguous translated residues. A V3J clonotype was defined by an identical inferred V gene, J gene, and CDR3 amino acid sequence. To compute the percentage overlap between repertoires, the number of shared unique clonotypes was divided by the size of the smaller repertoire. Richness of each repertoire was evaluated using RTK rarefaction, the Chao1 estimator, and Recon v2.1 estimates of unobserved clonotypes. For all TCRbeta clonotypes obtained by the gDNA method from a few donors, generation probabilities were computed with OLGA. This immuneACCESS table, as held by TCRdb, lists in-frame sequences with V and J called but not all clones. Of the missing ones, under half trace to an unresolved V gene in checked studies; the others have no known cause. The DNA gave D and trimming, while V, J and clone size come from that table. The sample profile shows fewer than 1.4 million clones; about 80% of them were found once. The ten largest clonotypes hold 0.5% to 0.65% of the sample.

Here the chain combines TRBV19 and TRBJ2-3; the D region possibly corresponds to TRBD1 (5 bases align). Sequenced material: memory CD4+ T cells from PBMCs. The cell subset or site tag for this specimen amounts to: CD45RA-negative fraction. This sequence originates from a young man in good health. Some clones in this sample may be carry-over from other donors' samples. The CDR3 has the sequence CASSKGSGSLADTQYF. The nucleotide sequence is TGTGCCAGTAGTAAGGGGTCCGGGTCTCTAGCAGATACGCAGTATTTT.